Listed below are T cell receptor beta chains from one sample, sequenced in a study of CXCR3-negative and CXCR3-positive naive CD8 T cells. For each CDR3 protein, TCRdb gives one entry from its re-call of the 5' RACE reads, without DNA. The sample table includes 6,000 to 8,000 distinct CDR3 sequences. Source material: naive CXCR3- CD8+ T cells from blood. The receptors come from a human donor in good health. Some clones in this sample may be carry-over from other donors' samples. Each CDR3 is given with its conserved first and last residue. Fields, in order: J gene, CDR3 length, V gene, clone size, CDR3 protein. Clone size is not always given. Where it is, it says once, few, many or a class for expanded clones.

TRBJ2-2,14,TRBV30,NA,CALQGPQSTGELFF
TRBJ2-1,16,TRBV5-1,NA,CASSQTTDGKDNEQFF
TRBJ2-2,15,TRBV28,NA,CASSSRTGLAGELFF
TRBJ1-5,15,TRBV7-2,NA,CASSLVGSDGQPQHF
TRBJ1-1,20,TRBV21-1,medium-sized,CASSNNKGDTPLKMNTEAFF
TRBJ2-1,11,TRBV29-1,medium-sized,CSGQEYNEQFF
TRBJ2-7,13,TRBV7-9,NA,CASSLFEWDEQYF
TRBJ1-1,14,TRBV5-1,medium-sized,CASSPDEGNTEAFF
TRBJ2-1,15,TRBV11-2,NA,CASSPFTAVRNEQFF
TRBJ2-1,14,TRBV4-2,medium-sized,CASSPPPGYNEQFF
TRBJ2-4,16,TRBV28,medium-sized,CASSDEREGRSNIQYF
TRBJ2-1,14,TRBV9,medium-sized,CASSEGQGKNEQFF
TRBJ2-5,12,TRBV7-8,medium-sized,CASSLALETQYF